The text below deals with one TCR beta chain. Antigen specificity is unknown. The sample comes from a study of neoadjuvant anti-PD-1 for oral cavity cancer. Study summary: Non-progressing patients received a fourth nivolumab dose near day 43, then surgery on days 50-56.

The length of the CDR3 is 12 residues. The germline CDR1 and CDR2 sequences are SNHLY and FYNNEI. V shed 10 bases and J shed 6 bases, with 13 bases lying between them. Notes on the study in general: TCR analyses covered only a few patients per response group.

PBMC libraries mostly used about 500 ng of input genomic DNA, with six replicates per sample. Assay used: immunoSEQ multiplex PCR; TCRdb lists only in-frame clones, some missing. The sample shows around 70,000 clones, 85% of them seen only once. Sample time point: after neoadjuvant nivolumab, at surgical resection. Patients had newly diagnosed, untreated stage II-IVA oral cavity squamous cell carcinoma. This sequence joins TRBV2 and TRBJ2-1; D uncertain. The sequence was collected from a person aged 40 to 85 with oral cavity squamous cell carcinoma. The sample was PBMCs, taken after nivolumab (anti-PD-1) treatment. The CDR3 here is CATTSLGNEQFF. CDR3 DNA: TGTGCCACTACCTCCCTTGGCAATGAGCAGTTCTTC.